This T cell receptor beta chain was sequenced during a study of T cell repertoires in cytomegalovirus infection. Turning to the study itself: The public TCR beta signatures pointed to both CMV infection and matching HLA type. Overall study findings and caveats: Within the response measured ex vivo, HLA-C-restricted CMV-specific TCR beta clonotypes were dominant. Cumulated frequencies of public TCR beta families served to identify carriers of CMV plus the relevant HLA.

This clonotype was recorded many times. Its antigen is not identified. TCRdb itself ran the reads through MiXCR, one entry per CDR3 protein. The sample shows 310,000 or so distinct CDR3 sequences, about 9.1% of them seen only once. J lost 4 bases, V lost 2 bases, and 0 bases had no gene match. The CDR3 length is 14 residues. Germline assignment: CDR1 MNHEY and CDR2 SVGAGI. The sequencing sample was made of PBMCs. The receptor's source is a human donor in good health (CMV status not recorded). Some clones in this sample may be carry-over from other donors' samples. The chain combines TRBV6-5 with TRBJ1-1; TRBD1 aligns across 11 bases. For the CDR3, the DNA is TGTGCCAGCAGTTACGGACAGGGGGCCACTGAAGCTTTCTTT. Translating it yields CASSYGQGATEAFF.